The 19 T cell receptor beta chains below come from one sample, sequenced in a study of shared clonotypes between healthy human individuals. TCRdb's copy holds only in-frame clones and misses some; the assay was immunoSEQ multiplex PCR. The sample consists of about 1,800,000 clones, approximately 94% of them appearing once. CD45RO-negative cells were positively selected for CCR7, leaving out terminally differentiated effector memory CD45RA+ cells. Sequencing was performed on naive CD8+ T cells sorted from blood. Receptors originate from a man between 18 and 29 years old in good health.

This clone came up a few times. Other DNA sequences in this sample translate to the same CDR3. This sequence joins TRBV5-6 and TRBJ2-7; D gene ambiguous. The CDR3 has 12 amino acids. V gave up 0 bases and J gave up 4 bases, with 5 bases separating them. In germline, CDR1 is SGHDT, CDR2 YYEEEE. The CDR3 nucleotides are TGTGCCAGCAGCTTGGGGGATTACGAGCAGTACTTC. It encodes CASSLGDYEQYF.

The CDR3 DNA sequence: TGTGCCAGCAGCTCCCTACAGGGTTACGAGCAGTACTTC. This encodes CASSSLQGYEQYF. The chain employs TRBV5-6 and TRBJ2-7; D is possibly TRBD1 (6 bases). Germline V lookup: CDR1 SGHDT, CDR2 YYEEEE. V lost 3 bases to trimming and J lost 4 bases, with 11 bases between them. CDR3 length: 13 amino acids.

The V call is TRBV5-5, the J call TRBJ1-1; D might be TRBD1 (6 bases). The V and J ends lost 2 bases and 1 base respectively, with 18 bases between them. The germline V gene encodes CDR1 SGHKS and CDR2 YYEKEE (reference sequence). The CDR3 runs 17 residues. The CDR3 nucleotides read TGTGCCAGCAGCTTTTATTACTGGACAGATTCGAACACTGAAGCTTTCTTT. Residues: CASSFYYWTDSNTEAFF.

The rearrangement joins TRBV2 to TRBJ2-7, with D possibly being TRBD1 (6 bases). Between the trimmed V and J ends, which lost 6 bases and 1 base, there was a span of 10 bases. Germline CDR1 and CDR2: SNHLY and FYNNEI. This CDR3 contains 13 residues. Here the CDR3 DNA reads TGTGCCAGCAGCGCAGGGGTATCCTACGAGCAGTACTTC. Its translation: CASSAGVSYEQYF.

J is TRBJ2-5 and V is TRBV30; weak D call: TRBD1 (6 bases). The CDR3 consists of 14 residues. The V gene lost 5 bases and the J gene lost 4 bases, with 17 bases spanning the gap. Looked up from germline, CDR1 is GTSNPN and CDR2 is SVGIG (reference sequence). The CDR3 region has the DNA TGTGCCTGGCGGACAGTGGGATTCCGAGAGACCCAGTACTTC. Translation: CAWRTVGFRETQYF.

The chain has TRBV4-1 and TRBJ2-1, with no clear D. The CDR3 loop spans 15 amino acids. The germline V gene has CDR1 MGHRA and CDR2 YSYEKL. The V end was cut by 1 base, the J end by 1 base, with 8 bases between. The CDR3 nucleotides are TGCGCCAGCAGCCAAGTTATTCGGTCCTACAATGAGCAGTTCTTC. This codes for CASSQVIRSYNEQFF.

The CDR3, as DNA: TGTGCCAGCAGGCAGGGGGGTGGGGAGCAGTTCTTC. It is translated as CASRQGGGEQFF. V is TRBV4-2 and J is TRBJ2-1, with TRBD1 as a possible D gene (7 bases). Germline-derived CDR1 and CDR2 are LGHNA and YNFKEQ. Trimming took 6 bases from V and 10 from J, leaving 13 bases between them. CDR3 length: 12 amino acids.

V is TRBV4-1 and J is TRBJ2-3; the D gene could be TRBD1 or TRBD2 (5 bases each). CDR1 and CDR2 from the germline V gene are MGHRA and YSYEKL. V was cut by 0 bases and J by 2 bases, with 12 bases left in between. This CDR3 contains 16 residues. Written as DNA, the CDR3 is TGCGCCAGCAGCCAAGATAGAGGGGCCCTCACAGATACGCAGTATTTT. It translates to CASSQDRGALTDTQYF.

The J gene is TRBJ2-7, the V gene TRBV4-3; D is possibly TRBD2 (6 bases). The germline V gene encodes CDR1 LGHNA and CDR2 YSLEER. Trimming left V 0 bases short and J 1 base short, with 10 bases between. CDR3 length equals 15 residues. CDR3 sequence (DNA): TGCGCCAGCAGCCAAGAAGCCCGGGAGTCCTACGAGCAGTACTTC. Residues: CASSQEARESYEQYF.

The J gene is TRBJ2-7, the V gene TRBV11-2; perhaps TRBD1 as D (7 bases). This CDR3 spans 13 amino acids. V was shortened by 5 bases and J by 6 bases, with 14 bases between the two germline ends. Germline CDR1 and CDR2: SGHAT and FQNNGV. CDR3 nucleotides: TGTGCCAGCAGCCGACAGGGACTCTCCGAGCAGTACTTC. It yields the protein CASSRQGLSEQYF.

V usage is TRBV7-2 and J usage is TRBJ1-2; D unresolved. The CDR3 runs to 15 residues. Trimming pared 5 bases from V and 3 bases from J, leaving 16 bases between. Germline CDR1 SGHTA, CDR2 FQGNSA. CDR3 sequence: CASSHRRLRDYGYTF. CDR3 nucleotide sequence: TGTGCCAGCAGCCACCGCAGGCTGAGGGACTATGGCTACACCTTC.

The sample holds one count of this clone. The chain recombines TRBV4-1 with TRBJ1-2; TRBD1 aligns across 8 bases. Germline-derived CDR1 and CDR2 are MGHRA and YSYEKL. This CDR3 is built from 15 residues. Trimming took 3 bases from V and 3 from J; bases not matched to a gene: 6. CDR3 region: CASSHPTGVDYGYTF. CDR3 DNA sequence: TGCGCCAGCAGCCATCCGACAGGGGTGGACTATGGCTACACCTTC.

This clone was seen once. The chain links TRBV7-6 to TRBJ2-7; D possibly corresponds to TRBD1 (5 bases). Trimming stripped 5 bases from V and 7 bases from J, with 15 bases between. The germline CDR1 and CDR2 sequences are SGHVS and FNYEAQ. This CDR3 comprises 13 residues. The CDR3 is CASSLRQGGEQYF. In DNA, the CDR3 is TGTGCCAGCAGCCTGAGGCAGGGTGGGGAGCAGTACTTC.

The rearrangement links TRBV11-2 to TRBJ2-7; D gene ambiguous. The germline V and J ends were trimmed by 5 bases and 2 bases, with 13 bases remaining between them. The germline V gene encodes CDR1 SGHAT and CDR2 FQNNGV. The CDR3 extends over 14 amino acids. CDR3 residues: CASSHRRSPYEQYF. The CDR3 DNA reads TGTGCCAGCAGCCACCGGCGGTCTCCCTACGAGCAGTACTTC.

Details on this clone: The sample carries other DNA sequences with the same CDR3. This chain's CDR3 is CASSFQETQYF. CDR3 bases: TGTGCCAGCAGCTTCCAAGAGACCCAGTACTTC. This chain uses TRBV13 with TRBJ2-5; D unclear. V lost 3 bases to trimming and J lost 1 base, with 0 bases between them. The CDR3 sequence is 11 residues long. Germline V gives CDR1 PRHDT, CDR2 FYEKMQ (reference sequence).

This sequence joins TRBV7-9 and TRBJ2-5, with 7 bases that match TRBD1. J lost 4 bases, V lost 2 bases, and 16 bases had no gene match. The CDR3 is 18 amino acids. In germline, CDR1 is SEHNR, CDR2 FQNEAQ (reference sequence). The CDR3 region is CASSLLTAGTAILETQYF. The CDR3 DNA is TGTGCCAGCAGCTTACTAACCGCCGGGACAGCAATATTAGAGACCCAGTACTTC. The entire variable domain, with the rest obtained from reference TRBV7-9 and TRBJ2-5, is as follows: DTGVSQNPRHKITKRGQNVTFRCDPISEHNRLYWYRQTLGQGPEFLTYFQNEAQLEKSRLLSDRFSAERPKGSFSTLEIQRTEQGDSAMYLCASSLLTAGTAILETQYFGPGTRLLVL.

V gene TRBV29-1 combines with J gene TRBJ1-2; 9 nucleotides align to TRBD1. Germline CDR1 SQVTM, CDR2 ANQGSEA. There are 13 residues in the CDR3. The junction had 8 bases not matched to a gene; V was cut back by 6 bases and J by 6 bases. The CDR3 region is CSVQGAGLDGYTF. CDR3 coding DNA: TGCAGCGTACAGGGGGCGGGTCTCGATGGCTACACCTTC.

This clone has only a few counts. V gene TRBV7-8 combines with J gene TRBJ1-6; TRBD1 is a possible D gene (5 bases). Germline CDR1 is SGHVS and CDR2 is FQNEAQ. The CDR3 is made up of 16 amino acids. The germline V and J ends were trimmed by 5 bases and 4 bases, with 15 bases remaining between them. The CDR3 loop is CASSNAVGGYNSPLHF. For the CDR3, the DNA is TGTGCCAGCAGCAATGCGGTGGGGGGTTATAATTCACCCCTCCACTTT. The full variable domain, in which reference TRBV7-8 and TRBJ1-6 provide the parts outside the CDR3, is GAGVSQSPRYKVAKRGQDVALRCDPISGHVSLFWYQQALGQGPEFLTYFQNEAQLDKSGLPSDRFFAERPEGSVSTLKIQRTQQEDSAVYLCASSNAVGGYNSPLHFGNGTRLTVT.

The chain joins TRBV5-8 to TRBJ1-2; D not certain. Germline CDR1 SGHTS, CDR2 YDEGEE. V gave up 6 bases and J gave up 2 bases, with 17 bases separating them. The CDR3 is 15 amino acids. In nucleotides, the CDR3 is TGTGCCAGCACCCCAGTTGGGGTGGCGAACTATGGCTACACCTTC. Its protein product is CASTPVGVANYGYTF. Filled out from reference TRBV5-8 and TRBJ1-2, the complete variable domain reads EAGVTQSPTHLIKTRGQQATLRCSPISGHTSVYWYQQALGLGLQFLLWYDEGEERNRGNFPPRFSGRQFPNYSSELNVNALELEDSALYLCASTPVGVANYGYTFGSGTRLTVV.